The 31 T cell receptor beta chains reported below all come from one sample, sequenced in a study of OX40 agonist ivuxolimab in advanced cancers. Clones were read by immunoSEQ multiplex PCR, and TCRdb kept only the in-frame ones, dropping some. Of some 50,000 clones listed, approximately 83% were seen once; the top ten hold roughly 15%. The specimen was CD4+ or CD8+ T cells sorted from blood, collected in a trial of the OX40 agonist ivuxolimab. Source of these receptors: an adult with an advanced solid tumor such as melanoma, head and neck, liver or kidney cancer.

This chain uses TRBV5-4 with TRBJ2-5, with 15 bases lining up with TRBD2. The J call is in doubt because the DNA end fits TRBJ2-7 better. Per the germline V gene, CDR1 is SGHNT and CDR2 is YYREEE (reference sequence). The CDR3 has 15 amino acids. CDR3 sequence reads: CASGTSGRSSYEQYF. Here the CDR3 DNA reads TGTGCCAGCGGGACTAGCGGGAGGAGCTCCTACGAGCAGTACTTC.

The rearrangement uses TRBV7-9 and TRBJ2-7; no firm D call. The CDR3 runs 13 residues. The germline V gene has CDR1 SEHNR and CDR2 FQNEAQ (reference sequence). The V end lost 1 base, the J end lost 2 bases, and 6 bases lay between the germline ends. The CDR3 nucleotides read TGTGCCAGCAGCTTAGATGGCACCTACGAGCAGTACTTC. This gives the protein CASSLDGTYEQYF.

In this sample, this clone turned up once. The CDR3: CASRPPGTVAYEQYF. The CDR3 nucleotides are TGTGCCAGCAGACCACCCGGGACGGTAGCCTACGAGCAGTACTTC. The chain carries TRBV28 and TRBJ2-7, with D perhaps being TRBD1 or TRBD2 (5 bases each). The germline CDR1 and CDR2 sequences are MDHEN and SYDVKM. This CDR3 has 15 residues. V gave up 6 bases and J gave up 2 bases, with 17 bases separating them.

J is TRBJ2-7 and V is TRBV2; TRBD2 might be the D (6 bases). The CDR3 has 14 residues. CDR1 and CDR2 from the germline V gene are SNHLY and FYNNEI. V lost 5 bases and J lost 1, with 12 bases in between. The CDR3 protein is CASSKTGVSYEQYF. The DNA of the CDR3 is TGTGCCAGCAGTAAGACGGGAGTATCCTACGAGCAGTACTTC.

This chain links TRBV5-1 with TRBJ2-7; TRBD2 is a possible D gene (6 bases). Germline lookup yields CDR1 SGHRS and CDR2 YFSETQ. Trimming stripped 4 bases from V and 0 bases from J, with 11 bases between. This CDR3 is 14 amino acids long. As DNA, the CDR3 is TGCGCCAGCAGCCCGGGACTCCACTCCTACGAGCAGTACTTC. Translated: CASSPGLHSYEQYF.

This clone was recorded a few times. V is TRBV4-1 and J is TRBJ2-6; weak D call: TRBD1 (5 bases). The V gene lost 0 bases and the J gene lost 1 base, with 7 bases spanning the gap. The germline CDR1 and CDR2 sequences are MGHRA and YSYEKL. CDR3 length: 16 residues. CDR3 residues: CASSQDGASGANVLTF. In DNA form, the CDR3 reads TGCGCCAGCAGCCAAGATGGGGCTTCTGGGGCCAACGTCCTGACTTTC.

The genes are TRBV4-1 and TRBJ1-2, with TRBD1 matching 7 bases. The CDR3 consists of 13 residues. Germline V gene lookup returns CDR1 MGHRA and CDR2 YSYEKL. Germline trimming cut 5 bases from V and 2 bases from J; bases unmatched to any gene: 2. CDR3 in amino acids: CASSATGNYGYTF. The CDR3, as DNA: TGCGCCAGCAGCGCGACAGGGAACTATGGCTACACCTTC.

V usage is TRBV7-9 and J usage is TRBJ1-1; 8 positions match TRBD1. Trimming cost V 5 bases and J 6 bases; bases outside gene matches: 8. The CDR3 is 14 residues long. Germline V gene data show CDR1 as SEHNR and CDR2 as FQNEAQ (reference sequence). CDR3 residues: CASSRSSGGPEAFF. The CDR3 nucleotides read TGTGCCAGCAGCAGGTCATCAGGGGGCCCTGAAGCTTTCTTT.

The DNA of the CDR3 is TGTGCCAGCATGAGGCCAGGACCACAGGGACAAGAGACCCAGTACTTC. Translated: CASMRPGPQGQETQYF. This chain uses TRBV7-9 with TRBJ2-5; weak D call: TRBD1 (6 bases). Germline V gives CDR1 SEHNR, CDR2 FQNEAQ (reference sequence). V gave up 7 bases and J gave up 2 bases, with 20 bases separating them. The CDR3 sequence is 16 residues long.

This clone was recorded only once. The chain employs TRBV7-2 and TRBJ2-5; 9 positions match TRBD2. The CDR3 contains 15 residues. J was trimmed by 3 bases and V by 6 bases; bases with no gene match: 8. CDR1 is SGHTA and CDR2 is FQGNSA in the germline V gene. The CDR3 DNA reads TGTGCCAGCAGGCGAAGACTAGCGGATAAAGAGACCCAGTACTTC. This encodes CASRRRLADKETQYF.

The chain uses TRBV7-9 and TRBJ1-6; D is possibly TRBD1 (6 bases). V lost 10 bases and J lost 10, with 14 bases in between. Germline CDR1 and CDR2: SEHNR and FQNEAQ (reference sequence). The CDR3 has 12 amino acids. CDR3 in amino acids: CATRGSGSPLHF. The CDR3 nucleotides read TGTGCCACCAGGGGATCCGGCTCACCCCTCCACTTT.

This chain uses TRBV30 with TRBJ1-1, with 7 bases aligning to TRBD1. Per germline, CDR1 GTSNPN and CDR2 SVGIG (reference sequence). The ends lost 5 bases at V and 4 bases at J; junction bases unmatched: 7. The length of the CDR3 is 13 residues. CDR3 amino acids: CAWVPRGVTEAFF. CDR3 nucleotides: TGTGCCTGGGTACCCAGGGGGGTCACTGAAGCTTTCTTT.

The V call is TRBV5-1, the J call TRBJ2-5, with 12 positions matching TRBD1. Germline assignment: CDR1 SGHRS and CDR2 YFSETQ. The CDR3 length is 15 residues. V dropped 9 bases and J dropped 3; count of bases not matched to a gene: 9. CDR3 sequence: CANARGTGGEETQYF. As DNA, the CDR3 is TGCGCCAACGCTAGAGGGACAGGGGGCGAAGAGACCCAGTACTTC. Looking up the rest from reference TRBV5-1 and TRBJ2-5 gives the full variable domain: KAGVTQTPRYLIKTRGQQVTLSCSPISGHRSVSWYQQTPGQGLQFLFEYFSETQRNKGNFPGRFSGRQFSNSRSEMNVSTLELGDSALYLCANARGTGGEETQYFGPGTRLLVL.

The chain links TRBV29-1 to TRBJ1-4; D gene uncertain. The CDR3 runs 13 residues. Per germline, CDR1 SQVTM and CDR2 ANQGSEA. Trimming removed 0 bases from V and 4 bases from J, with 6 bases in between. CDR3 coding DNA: TGCAGCGTTGAAGATCTGGGTAATGAAAAACTGTTTTTT. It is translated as CSVEDLGNEKLFF. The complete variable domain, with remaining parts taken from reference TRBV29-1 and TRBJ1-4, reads SAVISQKPSRDICQRGTSLTIQCQVDSQVTMMFWYRQQPGQSLTLIATANQGSEATYESGFVIDKFPISRPNLTFSTLTVSNMSPEDSSIYLCSVEDLGNEKLFFGSGTQLSVL.

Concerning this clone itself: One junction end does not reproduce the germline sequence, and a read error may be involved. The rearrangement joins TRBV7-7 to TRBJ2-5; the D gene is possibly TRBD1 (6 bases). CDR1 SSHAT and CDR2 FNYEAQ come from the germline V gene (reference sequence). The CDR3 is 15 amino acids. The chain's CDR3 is CASSLGTLPQETQYF. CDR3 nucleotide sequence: TGTGCTAGCAGCTTGGGGACACTCCCACAAGAGACCCAGTACTTC.

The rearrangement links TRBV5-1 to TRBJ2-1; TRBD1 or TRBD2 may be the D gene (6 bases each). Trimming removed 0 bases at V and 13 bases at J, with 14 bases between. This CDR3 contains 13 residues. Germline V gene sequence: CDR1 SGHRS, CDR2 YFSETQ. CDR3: CASSLVGGPIQFF. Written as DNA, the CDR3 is TGCGCCAGCAGCTTGGTTGGGGGGCCGATCCAGTTCTTC.

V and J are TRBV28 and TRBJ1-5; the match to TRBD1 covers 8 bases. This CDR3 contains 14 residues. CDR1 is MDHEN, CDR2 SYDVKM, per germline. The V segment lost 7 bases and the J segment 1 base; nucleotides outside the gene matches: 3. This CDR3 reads CASKTGASNQPQHF. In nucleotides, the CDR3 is TGTGCCAGCAAGACAGGGGCAAGCAATCAGCCCCAGCATTTT.

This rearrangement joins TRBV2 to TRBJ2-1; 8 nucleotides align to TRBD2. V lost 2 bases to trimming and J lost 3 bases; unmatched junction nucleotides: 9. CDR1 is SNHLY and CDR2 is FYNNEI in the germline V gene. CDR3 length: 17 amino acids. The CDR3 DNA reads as TGTGCCAGCAGTGAATGGGCAGGGAGCGGGAGCTACAATGAGCAGTTCTTC. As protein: CASSEWAGSGSYNEQFF. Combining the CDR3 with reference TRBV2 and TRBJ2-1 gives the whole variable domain EPEVTQTPSHQVTQMGQEVILRCVPISNHLYFYWYRQILGQKVEFLVSFYNNEISEKSEIFDDQFSVERPDGSNFTLKIRSTKLEDSAMYFCASSEWAGSGSYNEQFFGPGTRLTVL.

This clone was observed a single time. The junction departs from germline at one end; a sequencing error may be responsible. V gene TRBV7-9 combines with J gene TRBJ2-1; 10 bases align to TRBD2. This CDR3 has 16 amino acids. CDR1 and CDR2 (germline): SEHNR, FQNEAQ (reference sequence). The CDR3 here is CASSPIAGGSHNEQFF. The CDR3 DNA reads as TGTGCCAGCAGCCCCATAGCGGGAGGCTCCCACAATGAGCAGTTCTTC.

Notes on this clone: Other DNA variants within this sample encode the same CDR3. The CDR3 here is CASSLVGYEQYF. The CDR3 coding sequence is TGTGCCAGCAGTTTAGTCGGTTACGAGCAGTACTTC. The J gene is TRBJ2-7, the V gene TRBV28; no clear D gene. The CDR3 sequence is 12 residues long. Trimming stripped 2 bases from V and 4 bases from J, with 6 bases between. The germline V gene has CDR1 MDHEN and CDR2 SYDVKM.

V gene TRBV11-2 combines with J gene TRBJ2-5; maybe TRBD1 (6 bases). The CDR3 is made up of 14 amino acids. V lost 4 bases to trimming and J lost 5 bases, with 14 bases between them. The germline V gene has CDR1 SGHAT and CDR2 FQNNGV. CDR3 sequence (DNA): TGTGCCAGCAGCTCGACCGGGACACAGGAGACCCAGTACTTC. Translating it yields CASSSTGTQETQYF.

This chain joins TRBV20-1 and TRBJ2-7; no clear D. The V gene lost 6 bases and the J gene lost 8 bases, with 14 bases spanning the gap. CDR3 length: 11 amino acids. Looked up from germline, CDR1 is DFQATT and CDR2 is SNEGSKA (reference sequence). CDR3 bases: TGCAGTGCCCGGCAACCGAGTAAGCAGTACTTC. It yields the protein CSARQPSKQYF.

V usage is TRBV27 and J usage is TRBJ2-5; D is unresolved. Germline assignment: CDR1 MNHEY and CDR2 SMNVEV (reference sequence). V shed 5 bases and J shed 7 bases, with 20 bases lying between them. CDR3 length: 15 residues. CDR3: CASSPETGTSGTQYF. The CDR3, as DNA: TGTGCCAGCAGTCCCGAAACTGGCACCTCAGGGACCCAGTACTTC.

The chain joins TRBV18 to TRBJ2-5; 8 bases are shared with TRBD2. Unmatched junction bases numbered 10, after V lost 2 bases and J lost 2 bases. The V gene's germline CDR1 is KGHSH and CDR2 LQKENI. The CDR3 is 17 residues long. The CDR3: CASSPVLLAGMQETQYF. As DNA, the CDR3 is TGTGCCAGCTCACCAGTGTTGCTAGCGGGTATGCAAGAGACCCAGTACTTC.

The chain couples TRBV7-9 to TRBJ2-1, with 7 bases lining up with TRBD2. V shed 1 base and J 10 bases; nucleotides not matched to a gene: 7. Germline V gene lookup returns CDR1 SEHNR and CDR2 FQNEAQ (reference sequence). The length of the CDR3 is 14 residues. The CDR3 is CASSLVGLQWEQFF. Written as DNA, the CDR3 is TGTGCCAGCAGCTTAGTGGGACTACAGTGGGAGCAGTTCTTC.

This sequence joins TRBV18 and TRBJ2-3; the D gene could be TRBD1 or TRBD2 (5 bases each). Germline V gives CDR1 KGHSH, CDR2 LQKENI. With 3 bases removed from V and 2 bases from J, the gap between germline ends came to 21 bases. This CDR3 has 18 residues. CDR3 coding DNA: TGTGCCAGCTCACCCCTGGGACCTCTGTGGGGGAACACAGATACGCAGTATTTT. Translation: CASSPLGPLWGNTDTQYF.

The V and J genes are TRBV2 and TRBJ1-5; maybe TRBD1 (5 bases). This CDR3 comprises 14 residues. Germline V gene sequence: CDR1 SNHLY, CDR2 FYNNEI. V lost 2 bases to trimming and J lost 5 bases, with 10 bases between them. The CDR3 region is CASSELSRDQPQHF. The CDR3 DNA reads TGTGCCAGCAGTGAATTGAGCAGGGATCAGCCCCAGCATTTT.

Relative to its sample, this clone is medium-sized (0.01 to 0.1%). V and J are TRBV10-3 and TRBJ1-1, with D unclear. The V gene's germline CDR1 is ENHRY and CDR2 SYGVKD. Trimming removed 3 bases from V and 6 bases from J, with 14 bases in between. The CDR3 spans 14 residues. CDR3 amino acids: CAISDPGLLSEAFF. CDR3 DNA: TGTGCCATCAGTGATCCGGGTCTACTCTCTGAAGCTTTCTTT.

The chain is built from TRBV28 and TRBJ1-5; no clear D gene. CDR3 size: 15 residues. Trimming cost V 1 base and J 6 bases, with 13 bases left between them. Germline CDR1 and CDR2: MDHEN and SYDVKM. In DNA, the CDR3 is TGTGCCAGCAGTTTATTCGGCTTCCAAGGTCAGCCCCAGCATTTT. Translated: CASSLFGFQGQPQHF.

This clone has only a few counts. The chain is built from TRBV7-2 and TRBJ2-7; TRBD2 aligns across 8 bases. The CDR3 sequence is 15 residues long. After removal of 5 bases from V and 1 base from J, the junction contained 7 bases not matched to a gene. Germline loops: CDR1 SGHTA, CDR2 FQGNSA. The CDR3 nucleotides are TGTGCCAGCAGCCCGAGCGGGAGTAGGTCCTACGAGCAGTACTTC. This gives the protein CASSPSGSRSYEQYF.

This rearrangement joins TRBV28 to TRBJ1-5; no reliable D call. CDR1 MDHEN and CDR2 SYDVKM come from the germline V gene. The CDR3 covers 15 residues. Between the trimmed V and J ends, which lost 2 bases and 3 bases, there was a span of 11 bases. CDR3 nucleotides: TGTGCCAGCAGTTTAAGGCAGAGAGACAATCAGCCCCAGCATTTT. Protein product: CASSLRQRDNQPQHF.